This TCR beta chain is from a study of blood T cell repertoires in COVID-19. Overall study: The United States, Italy and Spain supplied acute and convalescent COVID-19 samples. Sources were T cells, B-cell-depleted T cells, or PBMCs; the material itself was cDNA or gDNA.

This clone came up once. Germline V CDR1 and CDR2: SGDLS, YYNGEE. The ends lost 1 base at V and 4 bases at J; junction bases unmatched: 6. CDR3 size: 16 residues. In the original workflow: How many nucleated cells were present was estimated from reference gene primer amplification. TCRdb keeps only in-frame clones here, not all; method: immunoSEQ multiplex PCR. V, J and clone size are those of that table, while D and trimming were read from the DNA. Of approximately 240,000 clones listed, about 80% are singletons. Material for sequencing was peripheral blood. This chain connects TRBV9 to TRBJ2-7; TRBD2 agrees at 12 bases. The TCR originated in a woman aged 60-70 years with acute or convalescent COVID-19. The CDR3 DNA reads TGTGCCAGCAGCGTAAATGGACTAGCGGGGACGTACGAGCAGTACTTC. It is translated as CASSVNGLAGTYEQYF.